A selection of T cell receptor beta chains follows, all from one sample in a study of STAT5B mutations in CD4+ large granular lymphocyte leukemia. TCRdb's copy holds only in-frame clones and misses some; the assay was immunoSEQ multiplex PCR. The sample yields around 21,000 clones, about 79% seen once. The sample taken for sequencing was CD4+ T cells from blood buffy coats. These receptors came from a human donor in good health. The CDR3 runs from the conserved cysteine through the conserved F or W. The D gene is left open where the match is weak. Clone size, where shown, is once, few, many, or a class for clones that have expanded.

>TRBV9|.|TRBD1|TRBJ2-6
TGTGCCAGCTCCCCTGACGGGACAGCCTATTCTGGGGCCAACGTCCTGACTTTC
CASSPDGTAYSGANVLTF
>TRBV5-6|.|TRBD1|TRBJ2-5
TGTGCCAGCAGCTCCACAGGGGGGCGAGAGACCCAGTACTTC
CASSSTGGRETQYF
>TRBV10-2|.|.|TRBJ2-1
TGCGCCAGCAGAGTCGGGATGTACAATGAGCAGTTCTTC
CASRVGMYNEQFF
>TRBV10-3|once|.|TRBJ2-7
TGTGCCATCTTCGGAGCGGACAGCTACGAGCAGTACTTC
CAIFGADSYEQYF
>TRBV6-1|.|TRBD2|TRBJ2-1
TGTGCCAGCAGTGGAACTAGCGGGGGCAGCCCGAAAAACAATGAGCAGTTCTTC
CASSGTSGGSPKNNEQFF
>TRBV7-9|.|.|TRBJ2-1
TGTGCCAGCAGCTTACCACCGTACGAGCAGTTCTTC
CASSLPPYEQFF
>TRBV28|.|.|TRBJ2-1
TGTGCCAGCAGTTTATCGGGTCCGGCGGAGAATGAGCAGTTCTTC
CASSLSGPAENEQFF
>TRBV18|few|.|TRBJ2-1
TGTGCCAGCTCACCACCGGTCGGACTCCGGAGGGAGCATGAGCAGTTCTTC
CASSPPVGLRREHEQFF
>TRBV29-1|once|TRBD2|TRBJ2-1
TGCAGCGCCGCGCGGCCTGGGACTAGCGGGAGGGCCGATGAGCAGTTCTTC
CSAARPGTSGRADEQFF
>TRBV5-4|.|.|TRBJ2-5
TGTGCCAGCAGTACAGAATTATGGGAGCAAGAGACCCAGTACTTC
CASSTELWEQETQYF
>TRBV7-6|.|.|TRBJ2-6
TGTGCCAGCAGCTTAGGGATTGGGGGGCGCGGCTCTGGGGCCAACGTCCTGACTTTC
CASSLGIGGRGSGANVLTF
>TRBV27|.|TRBD1|TRBJ2-7
TGTGCCAGCAGTTTAAGGGCAGGGGGATCCTACGAGCAGTACTTC
CASSLRAGGSYEQYF
>TRBV5-4|.|TRBD2|TRBJ2-7
TGTGCCAGCAGCTTGGACGGCGGGAGTAGCGAGCAGTACTTC
CASSLDGGSSEQYF
>TRBV10-3|.|TRBD1|TRBJ1-5
TGTGCCATCAGTGAGGACAGGGGCAATCAGCCCCAGCATTTT
CAISEDRGNQPQHF
>TRBV18|once|.|TRBJ1-3
TGTGCCAGCTCACCACAGGGCACTGGAAACACCATATATTTT
CASSPQGTGNTIYF
>TRBV4-1|.|TRBD2|TRBJ2-5
TGCGCCAGCAGCCAAGATGCTAGCGGGAGCCAAGAGACCCAGTACTTC
CASSQDASGSQETQYF
>TRBV7-2|.|TRBD2|TRBJ2-1
TGTGCCAGCAGCGCCCTAGCGGGAGGAAGGGGTGAGCAGTTCTTC
CASSALAGGRGEQFF
>TRBV7-2|.|.|TRBJ1-2
TGTGCCAGCAGCCCTCGAGGGGGGCCCTATGGCTACACCTTC
CASSPRGGPYGYTF
>TRBV7-6|.|.|TRBJ2-1
TGTGCCAGCAGCTTAGCCGGGACTCTCAATGAGCAGTTCTTC
CASSLAGTLNEQFF
>TRBV2|.|.|TRBJ2-5
TGTGCCAGCAGTGTAGGTCGGAGCCAAGAGACCCAGTACTTC
CASSVGRSQETQYF
>TRBV28|.|TRBD2|TRBJ2-3
TGTGCCAGCAGTTTTCATCTAGCGGGAAGCACAGATACGCAGTATTTT
CASSFHLAGSTDTQYF
>TRBV19|.|TRBD1|TRBJ1-2
TGTGCCAGTAGGCCAGGGGGACACTATGGCTACACCTTC
CASRPGGHYGYTF
>TRBV5-1|.|TRBD1|TRBJ2-5
TGCGCCAGCAGCGAGGGACAGAAAGAGACCCAGTACTTC
CASSEGQKETQYF
>TRBV27|.|.|TRBJ2-6
TGTGCCAGCAGTCCTCGGGCCAGGGTGGGCGAACTGGGAGGGGCCAACGTCCTGACTTTC
CASSPRARVGELGGANVLTF
>TRBV11-2|.|.|TRBJ2-7
TGTGCCAGCAGCTTAGGAACTAAAGCGTATTACGAGCAGTACTTC
CASSLGTKAYYEQYF
>TRBV18|few|TRBD1|TRBJ2-1
TGTGCCAGCTCACTCGACAGGGCTAACAATGAGCAGTTCTTC
CASSLDRANNEQFF
>TRBV5-4|few|TRBD2|TRBJ2-7
TGTGCCAGCAGCTTTGTTAGCGGGAGGGACGAGCAGTACTTC
CASSFVSGRDEQYF
>TRBV5-5|.|TRBD1|TRBJ2-7
TGTGCCAGCAGCACGGGACAGGCGTTCTACGAGCAGTACTTC
CASSTGQAFYEQYF
>TRBV11-3|.|.|TRBJ2-7
TGTGCCAGCAGCTTAGGCTCAGATGGGGTCTCCTACGAGCAGTACTTC
CASSLGSDGVSYEQYF
>TRBV6-4|.|.|TRBJ1-1
TGTGCCGCCGGGCGGGAGAACACTGAAGCTTTCTTT
CAAGRENTEAFF
>TRBV9|.|.|TRBJ1-2
TGTGCCAGCAGCGTAGAGGAGGGTTTCTATGGCTACACCTTC
CASSVEEGFYGYTF
>TRBV5-5|few|.|TRBJ1-1
TGTGCCAGCAGCTTAATTGGAACTGAAGCTTTCTTT
CASSLIGTEAFF
>TRBV5-6|few|.|TRBJ1-2
TGTGCCAGCAGCTTGAACAGGGCGAATGGCTACACCTTC
CASSLNRANGYTF
>TRBV11-3|.|.|TRBJ2-7
TGTGCCAGCAGCTTAATCCAGACCTACGAGCAGTACTTC
CASSLIQTYEQYF
>TRBV28|few|TRBD2|TRBJ2-3
TGTGCCAGCAGTTTGAGTCCGGGACTAGGAAGCTTAACAGATACGCAGTATTTT
CASSLSPGLGSLTDTQYF
>TRBV30|.|.|TRBJ2-2
TGTGCCCACCGAGAGGGTTCGGTCCGGAACACCGGGGAGCTGTTTTTT
CAHREGSVRNTGELFF
>TRBV5-1|.|TRBD2|TRBJ2-2
TGCGCCAGCAGCTCCTCGTCCCAGCGGGGCGAGGGCGGGGAGCTGTTTTTT
CASSSSSQRGEGGELFF
>TRBV10-3|.|.|TRBJ2-2
TGTGCCATCAGGGAGGGGGGGAACACCGGGGAGCTGTTTTTT
CAIREGGNTGELFF
>TRBV11-3|.|.|TRBJ2-1
TGTGCCAGCAGCTTAGGGCGAATTTCCTACAATGAGCAGTTCTTC
CASSLGRISYNEQFF
>TRBV5-6|.|TRBD1|TRBJ2-7
TGTGCCAGCAGCTCCCGGGACAGGGTTTCCTACGAGCAGTACTTC
CASSSRDRVSYEQYF
>TRBV30|few|.|TRBJ1-2
TGTGCCTGGAGTTCGGGGCAGTATGGCTACACCTTC
CAWSSGQYGYTF